These 24 T cell receptor beta chains share one sample of origin, sequenced in a study of OX40 agonist ivuxolimab in advanced cancers. Clones were read by immunoSEQ multiplex PCR, and TCRdb kept only the in-frame ones, dropping some. The profile covers about 97,000 clones, with roughly nine tenths appearing a single time and around 5.5% taken by the ten largest. Source: CD4+ or CD8+ T cells sorted from blood, taken in a trial of the OX40 agonist ivuxolimab. These receptor sequences come from an adult with an advanced solid tumor such as melanoma, head and neck, liver or kidney cancer.

This rearrangement joins TRBV25-1 to TRBJ1-6; D remains ambiguous. Germline CDR1 is MGHDK and CDR2 is SYGVNS. The V end was cut by 0 bases, the J end by 10 bases, with 13 bases between. This CDR3 is 15 amino acids long. The CDR3 sequence: CASSEYRTQESPLHF. The CDR3 DNA sequence: TGTGCCAGCAGTGAATACAGGACTCAGGAGTCACCCCTCCACTTT.

The chain employs TRBV4-1 and TRBJ1-2; D is unclear. The V gene's germline CDR1 is MGHRA and CDR2 YSYEKL. With 0 bases removed from V and 1 base from J, the gap between germline ends came to 6 bases. The CDR3 consists of 14 residues. The CDR3 nucleotides read TGCGCCAGCAGCCAAGAGGCCTTTAACTATGGCTACACCTTC. Its translation is CASSQEAFNYGYTF.

The chain joins TRBV11-1 to TRBJ1-2, with 8 bases matching TRBD1. The trim removed 0 bases at V and 8 bases at J, leaving 2 bases unmatched. The length of the CDR3 is 13 residues. Germline values: CDR1 SGHAT, CDR2 FQDESV (reference sequence). The CDR3 here is CASSLAGQDGYTF. The CDR3 bases are TGTGCCAGCAGCTTAGCGGGACAGGACGGCTACACCTTC. Filled out from reference TRBV11-1 and TRBJ1-2, the complete variable domain reads EAEVAQSPRYKITEKSQAVAFWCDPISGHATLYWYRQILGQGPELLVQFQDESVVDDSQLPKDRFSAERLKGVDSTLKIQPAELGDSAMYLCASSLAGQDGYTFGSGTRLTVV.

J is TRBJ2-3 and V is TRBV7-8; D assignment may be TRBD1 or TRBD2 (6 bases each). The CDR3 spans 17 residues. Trimming pared 2 bases from V and 0 bases from J, leaving 15 bases between. Germline loops: CDR1 SGHVS, CDR2 FQNEAQ. The CDR3 DNA is TGTGCCAGCAGCTTACGCAGGGGCGGGGCTAGCACAGATACGCAGTATTTT. This gives the protein CASSLRRGGASTDTQYF.

This clone was counted once. The chain uses TRBV19 and TRBJ1-2, with D unclear. Between the trimmed V and J ends, which lost 3 bases and 5 bases, there was a span of 10 bases. CDR3 length: 13 amino acids. In germline, CDR1 is LNHDA, CDR2 SQIVND (reference sequence). The CDR3 DNA is TGTGCCAGTAGTATTCCTTGGGAATATGGCTACACCTTC. Protein product: CASSIPWEYGYTF.

Concerning this clone: The junction shows a germline mismatch at one end, possibly a read error. The chain employs TRBV19 and TRBJ2-2; TRBD1 matches 7 bases. The CDR3 has 15 amino acids. Germline V gene data show CDR1 as LNHDA and CDR2 as SQIVND (reference sequence). CDR3 protein: CASLTGTANTGELLF. The DNA for the CDR3 is TGTGCCAGTCTTACCGGGACAGCTAACACCGGGGAGCTGCTTTTT.

The genes are TRBV5-4 and TRBJ1-6; D not resolved. This CDR3 is built from 17 residues. Germline V gene data show CDR1 as SGHNT and CDR2 as YYREEE (reference sequence). V was cut by 2 bases and J by 1 base, with 13 bases left in between. The CDR3 loop reads CASSFKGTWSYNSPLHF. CDR3 bases: TGTGCCAGCAGCTTCAAGGGTACTTGGTCCTATAATTCACCCCTCCACTTT.

V gene TRBV29-1 combines with J gene TRBJ2-3, with 8 bases matching TRBD1. Trimming at V came to 6 bases and at J to 6 bases, leaving 8 bases not matched to a gene. The CDR3 contains 13 residues. Germline V gene sequence: CDR1 SQVTM, CDR2 ANQGSEA. The CDR3 is CSVASTGGDTQYF. In DNA form, the CDR3 reads TGCAGCGTCGCATCCACAGGGGGGGATACGCAGTATTTT.

The chain is built from TRBV7-9 and TRBJ1-3; 7 nucleotides match TRBD1. The trim removed 6 bases at V and 2 bases at J, leaving 7 bases unmatched. Germline assignment: CDR1 SEHNR and CDR2 FQNEAQ (reference sequence). The CDR3 extends over 15 amino acids. CDR3 coding DNA: TGTGCCAGCAGTTTTACAGGGGTTGCTGGAAACACCATATATTTT. Protein sequence: CASSFTGVAGNTIYF.

This clone was found once. V and J are TRBV18 and TRBJ2-1; D remains unclear. The CDR3 sequence is 16 residues long. Germline CDR1 and CDR2: KGHSH and LQKENI. Trimming removed 1 base at V and 0 bases at J, with 10 bases between. The DNA for the CDR3 is TGTGCCAGCTCACCACTTCCTCAGAGCTCCTACAATGAGCAGTTCTTC. Its protein is CASSPLPQSSYNEQFF.

This clone was counted only a few times. The chain links TRBV19 to TRBJ1-2; the D gene is possibly TRBD1 (5 bases). From germline, CDR1 is LNHDA and CDR2 SQIVND (reference sequence). The CDR3 is made up of 14 amino acids. The V end lost 1 base, the J end lost 3 bases, and 9 bases lay between the germline ends. The CDR3: CASSIGWDHYGYTF. The CDR3 DNA reads TGTGCCAGTAGTATAGGTTGGGACCACTATGGCTACACCTTC.

This chain links TRBV25-1 with TRBJ1-4; tentatively, D is TRBD1 (5 bases). CDR1 MGHDK and CDR2 SYGVNS come from the germline V gene. The germline V and J ends were trimmed by 1 base and 5 bases, with 8 bases remaining between them. The CDR3 has 14 amino acids. CDR3 region: CASSEWGKNEKLFF. The CDR3 bases are TGTGCCAGCAGTGAATGGGGGAAAAATGAAAAACTGTTTTTT.

The chain couples TRBV5-7 to TRBJ2-4; D tentatively fits TRBD1 or TRBD2 (5 bases each). TRBV5-7 is filed as an ORF, its function uncertain. V lost 5 bases and J 3 bases, leaving 18 bases between the germline ends. CDR3 length equals 16 residues. In DNA form, the CDR3 reads TGTGCCAGCAGAGTGGGACCGCTGACCTGCAAAAACATTCAGTACTTC. Translation gives CASRVGPLTCKNIQYF.

V and J are TRBV7-6 and TRBJ2-5, with D perhaps TRBD1 (6 bases). This CDR3 has 15 residues. V was clipped by 4 bases and J by 2 bases, with 14 bases between them. Looked up from germline, CDR1 is SGHVS and CDR2 is FNYEAQ. DNA for the CDR3: TGTGCCAGCAGCTATGGACAGCTCTATCAAGAGACCCAGTACTTC. This encodes CASSYGQLYQETQYF.

V is TRBV4-2 and J is TRBJ2-1; 7 nucleotides match TRBD2. After removal of 0 bases from V and 4 bases from J, the junction contained 9 bases not matched to a gene. CDR1 is LGHNA, CDR2 YNFKEQ, per germline. The CDR3 has 17 residues. CDR3 nucleotides: TGTGCCAGCAGCCAAGATGGGACGGGGGGACCTTACAATGAGCAGTTCTTC. Amino acids: CASSQDGTGGPYNEQFF.

J is TRBJ2-1 and V is TRBV30, with D hard to call. The CDR3 spans 13 residues. Germline V CDR1 and CDR2: GTSNPN, SVGIG (reference sequence). Trimming stripped 3 bases from V and 2 bases from J, with 8 bases between. CDR3 region: CAWSANTYNEQFF. In DNA form, the CDR3 reads TGTGCCTGGAGCGCAAACACCTACAATGAGCAGTTCTTC.

V is TRBV10-3 and J is TRBJ1-5; possibly TRBD1 for D (5 bases). Germline values: CDR1 ENHRY, CDR2 SYGVKD. V lost 10 bases, J lost 3 bases, and 13 bases lay in between. The CDR3 runs to 13 residues. The CDR3 loop is CATTSGDNQPQHF. CDR3 nucleotide sequence: TGTGCCACCACCTCGGGGGACAATCAGCCCCAGCATTTT.

The chain is built from TRBV19 and TRBJ1-2, with D possibly being TRBD1 (5 bases). Germline V gives CDR1 LNHDA, CDR2 SQIVND (reference sequence). CDR3 length equals 15 residues. V dropped 4 bases and J dropped 4 bases, with 16 bases sitting between them. CDR3 bases: TGTGCCAGTAGTAGAGCCGGGGCGGTTGTCTATGGCTACACCTTC. It encodes CASSRAGAVVYGYTF.

The V gene is TRBV19, the J gene TRBJ1-2, with a possible D match to TRBD1 (6 bases). CDR3 length: 15 residues. V was cut by 3 bases and J by 8 bases, with 19 bases left in between. Looked up from germline, CDR1 is LNHDA and CDR2 is SQIVND (reference sequence). For the CDR3, the DNA is TGTGCCAGTAGTATGTTTAGTCTGCCAGGGGACGGCTACACCTTC. This translates into CASSMFSLPGDGYTF.

This clone was recorded only once. The V call is TRBV27, the J call TRBJ2-7; D is possibly TRBD2 (5 bases). The germline V and J ends were trimmed by 6 bases and 2 bases, with 11 bases remaining between them. Germline V gene data show CDR1 as MNHEY and CDR2 as SMNVEV (reference sequence). The CDR3 length is 13 residues. CDR3: CASSYGGPYEQYF. Written as DNA, the CDR3 is TGTGCCAGCAGCTACGGAGGCCCCTACGAGCAGTACTTC.

The chain recombines TRBV19 with TRBJ1-2, with D possibly TRBD1 on 5 matching bases. V was shortened by 4 bases and J by 9 bases, with 12 bases between the two germline ends. Per germline, CDR1 LNHDA and CDR2 SQIVND (reference sequence). The CDR3 has 12 residues. The CDR3 coding sequence is TGTGCCAGTAGTAGGGACCCGGGACGCTACACCTTC. Translation gives CASSRDPGRYTF.

The rearrangement joins TRBV18 to TRBJ2-7; TRBD2 matches at 16 bases. With V trimmed by 0 bases and J by 4 bases, 3 bases remained unmatched. The CDR3 runs 17 residues. Germline CDR1 reads KGHSH; CDR2 reads LQKENI. DNA of the CDR3: TGTGCCAGCTCACCACCGGGACTAGCGGGGGGGATATACGAGCAGTACTTC. Protein sequence: CASSPPGLAGGIYEQYF.

This rearrangement joins TRBV13 to TRBJ2-5; no definite D call. The CDR3 spans 15 residues. V gave up 5 bases and J gave up 5 bases, with 18 bases separating them. The germline CDR1 and CDR2 sequences are PRHDT and FYEKMQ (reference sequence). This chain's CDR3 is CASSHRVLGAETQYF. In DNA form, the CDR3 reads TGTGCCAGCAGCCACCGCGTTTTAGGCGCGGAGACCCAGTACTTC.

The rearrangement uses TRBV4-2 and TRBJ2-7; 8 bases fit TRBD1. Germline-derived CDR1 and CDR2 are LGHNA and YNFKEQ. The CDR3 covers 16 residues. Trimming cost V 1 base and J 4 bases; bases outside gene matches: 9. CDR3 nucleotide sequence: TGTGCCAGCAGCCAAGCCGCGGACAGGGTGGGGTACGAGCAGTACTTC. It codes for CASSQAADRVGYEQYF.